This T cell receptor (beta chain) derives from a study of T-cell reconstitution after alpha-beta-depleted transplantation in children. Study-wide findings and caveats: Diversity and T-cell counts at one year after transplant derived mostly from new T cells. Surviving recipient T cells and thymic progenitors underlay high day-60 TCRbeta diversity in some patients. Several hundred graft clones that had expanded were reportedly the source of alpha-beta T cells about two months after transplant.

Worth noting for this clonotype: As yet, its antigen is unknown.

The CDR3 spans 12 residues. With 3 bases removed from V and 7 bases from J, the gap between germline ends came to 12 bases. Germline V gene sequence: CDR1 GTSNPN, CDR2 SVGIG (reference sequence). During its preparation, the TCRbeta library received unique molecular identifiers. TCRdb re-called the PCR reads through MiXCR, storing one row per CDR3 protein. The table lists around 300,000 distinct CDR3 sequences, 6% to 10% of them singletons, with 9.1% in the top ten. The specimen comprised peripheral blood, sampled 360 days after TCRalphabeta/CD19-depleted stem cell transplant. The origin of this receptor is a female patient aged 2-9 years who had a stem cell transplant for Fanconi anemia, so the T cells may come from the graft donor. The rearrangement uses TRBV30 and TRBJ2-5; tentative D call: TRBD2 (6 bases). CDR3 DNA: TGTGCCTGGAGCTCGGGGGATGCGACCCAGTACTTC. Protein sequence: CAWSSGDATQYF.